This T cell receptor (beta chain) was observed in a study of T cell clones after liver transplantation. The study, taken as a whole, reports: Graft donor-reactive T cells possibly entered the graft instead of undergoing deletion.

CDR1 and CDR2 (germline): SGDLS, YYNGEE. The CDR3 is made up of 14 amino acids. Trimming removed 3 bases from V and 2 bases from J; junction bases left unmatched: 4. Clones were sequenced by immunoSEQ multiplex PCR, and TCRdb holds only the in-frame ones, with some missing. The table shows tens of thousands of clones, with about nine tenths occurring only once. The count of this clone is one. Its antigen is undetermined. This sequence originates from a human patient who received a liver transplant. Certain T cells may be donor cells from the graft. The specimen was CD8+ T cells from blood, collected 12 months after liver transplant. V is TRBV9 and J is TRBJ1-1; 7 bases agree with TRBD1. Here the CDR3 reads CASSGGQLNTEAFF. CDR3 DNA sequence: TGTGCCAGCAGCGGGGGACAGCTTAACACTGAAGCTTTCTTT. Filled out from reference TRBV9 and TRBJ1-1, the complete variable domain reads DSGVTQTPKHLITATGQRVTLRCSPRSGDLSVYWYQQSLDQGLQFLIQYYNGEERAKGNILERFSAQQFPDLHSELNLSSLELGDSALYFCASSGGQLNTEAFFGQGTRLTVV.